This paragraph covers one T cell receptor (beta chain) sequence. This receptor's antigen is unknown. The record has no base qualities; no much larger clone is one base away. The sample belongs to a study of cytomegalovirus exposure and HLA in healthy donors (dated by TCRdb to the late 2010s). Regarding the complete study: An earlier analysis of more than 550 of the donors reported approximately 260 Gb of sequence data and 90 million to 120 million unique TCR beta sequences obtained from approximately 180 million T cells. Across about 380 genotyped donors of the cohort, an average of about 240,000 unique TCR beta nucleotide sequences per donor were sequenced, and roughly 20% of those sequences were non-productive. An earlier analysis of 450 to 750 of the donors used high-throughput TCR beta sequencing to judge whether each TCR beta V gene segment behaved as functional or pseudogenic. A later genetic analysis used genome-wide SNP genotypes for about three fifths of the 666 donors, treating that subset as a discovery cohort. Typing coverage differed by locus: A, B, C, DRB1 and DQB1 were typed in about 620-640 donors, DQA1 in approximately 520, DPA1 in some 600, and DPB1 in roughly 470. The study aimed to test whether signatures of past pathogen exposure could be identified by cataloging public T cell receptors. The genetic ancestry cluster associated with self-reported Caucasian donors included 70% to 85% of the roughly 410 genotyped donors. Every repertoire in the discovery cohort had been generated on one and the same sequencing platform. In addition to the first cohort of roughly 700 subjects, a separate validation cohort of 130 or so different subjects was used. Donor age, sex, ethnicity and CMV serostatus were compiled together with the repertoire data. A later analysis re-examined previously published TCR beta repertoires from more than 600 donors and added high-resolution HLA genotyping to investigate patterns of TCR occurrence. Approximately 300 gigabases of sequencing data and some 85 million unique TCR sequences were included in an early release covering several hundred HLA-typed donors. About five DR-DQ haplotypes were treated as single units for association and clustering because of strong linkage in the cohort. In the later analysis, no new phenotypic data were used to find candidate immune exposures; instead, reliance was placed on TCR beta sequences and their occurrence across donors. The study combined high-throughput TCR immunosequencing, statistical association of individual TCRs with disease status, and machine learning to predict cytomegalovirus infection status. HLA typing included class I and class II loci at four-digit resolution. Using immunosequencing, the study profiled T cell repertoires from some 670 subjects and related those repertoires to cytomegalovirus serostatus. Broad study findings and their caveats: Broadly in line with IMGT annotations, most TCR beta V segments showed up in productive rearrangements about 90% or about 30% of the time in an earlier analysis of several hundred of the donors. In a later analysis, TCR association rates were found to vary across HLA loci, with the most associated TCRs seen for DRB1 alleles and the fewest for HLA-C alleles. Across donors, most TCR sequences were observed very rarely, whereas some public TCRs were present in many individuals. A further reported finding was that TCR beta sequences accurately predicted the HLA-A and HLA-B alleles for most subjects in the first cohort. Roughly uniform sequencing depth across donors was assumed in presence/absence analyses, although this assumption may not hold. In the study, around 150 TCR beta chains were listed as associated with cytomegalovirus. Linkage disequilibrium might explain the correlated functional status among segregating V segments, but an unknown experimental factor could not be ruled out. Compared with the approximately 600-donor mean, donors in an Asian-associated ancestry cluster had fewer N-insertions in productive TCRs, according to a later genetic analysis. Cytomegalovirus status was reported to be diagnosed by the classifier with high specificity and sensitivity in both the original and validation cohorts. Because counts were too low, roughly 18 rarely observed V segments, including chromosome 9 orphons, were left out of the earlier analysis of over 550 of the donors. A cluster of highly shared sequence variants was judged likely to represent a technical artifact of the sequencing pipeline. According to the authors, the approach could potentially be generalized to other disease states and immunological phenotypes. A later analysis found that HLA-associated TCR beta chains were more clonally expanded and had lower generation probabilities than equally common non-associated chains. HLA typing was unavailable for some donors at each locus, so association tests used only the typed subset. Only TCR beta chains were sequenced in this cohort, and the absence of alpha or paired-chain data limited detectable features. According to a later analysis, parvovirus B19, influenza, CMV and Epstein-Barr virus appeared linked to several top co-occurrence clusters. Specific HLA alleles were associated with 15,000 to 20,000 TCR beta sequences at a false discovery rate of 0.05 in a later analysis. Assigning TCR associations to individual alleles was difficult when HLA alleles, especially DR and DQ, strongly co-occurred. A few of the identified cytomegalovirus-associated TCR beta chains were confirmed in vitro to be specific for cytomegalovirus antigens. Most CMV-associated TCR beta chains appeared to be HLA-restricted in a later analysis, and the HLA associations seemed to be driven largely by CMV exposure. V-gene and J-gene trimming of TCR beta chains was associated with a missense DCLRE1C variant in a later genetic analysis, and the association was replicated in an independent cohort. The only immune exposure information available for the cohort was CMV serostatus.

The method behind the library was the immunoSEQ multiplex PCR assay. A mixture of 60 forward primers for TCR Vbeta segments and 13 reverse primers for TCR Jbeta segments was used in the multiplex PCR. A multiplex PCR assay on genomic DNA amplified the CDR3 region of rearranged TCR beta genes. On the Illumina HiSeq System, the amplified TCR beta libraries were sequenced as 87-base-pair reads. Concerning the study's data processing: A later analysis tallied 80 million to 95 million unique TCR beta chains across the 650 to 750 repertoires, and about 10 million of those chains were shared by two or more donors. To remove PCR and sequencing errors, raw reads were error-corrected and collapsed into unique sequences using a nearest-neighbor algorithm that merged closely related sequences. To assign V, D and J gene segments, CDR3 sequences were aligned to IMGT reference sequences. Each retained sequence needed at least a six-nucleotide match to both a V gene segment and a J gene segment. A rearrangement counted as productive if the CDR3 had no stop codons and remained in frame with V and J, and every other rearrangement counted as non-productive. CDR3 was defined by IMGT convention, running from the second conserved V-encoded cysteine to the conserved J-encoded phenylalanine. The earlier analysis of 550 to 650 of the donors excluded any sequence lacking an unambiguous match to a single V gene segment. An earlier analysis of some 500 of the donors classified V segments as functional when productive rearrangements were above 56.7% and as segregating when the standard deviation between donors was above 5%. A statistical classification framework was developed to diagnose cytomegalovirus status using the catalog of TCR beta chain sequences. V and J gene assignment, in a later analysis, came from comparing TCR nucleotide sequences with IMGT/GENE-DB human TR gene sequences. Using the TCRdist pipeline, a later analysis assigned CDR3 sequences along with most-parsimonious VDJ recombination scenarios. In a later analysis, every TCR beta chain was defined by the combination of its CDR3 amino acid sequence and its V-gene family, and reads without a unique V-gene family were dropped. To address suspected cross-contamination and a sequencing artifact, a later analysis removed over 500 highly shared, low-generation-probability nucleotide sequences. For each public chain, a later analysis derived a clonal expansion index from normalized ranks of inferred template counts within each repertoire. In a later analysis, generation probabilities were computed with a VDJ recombination model fitted to out-of-frame rearrangements, and the resulting probabilities were checked against IGoR. In a later analysis, TCR-TCR, TCR-HLA and TCR-CMV co-occurrence was scored with hypergeometric tests, and a repertoire-size bias correction was applied to TCR pairs. In a later analysis, false discovery rates were estimated by permuting HLA or CMV assignments 20 times. A later analysis grouped co-occurring TCRs with DBSCAN, adding TCRdist sequence similarity when clustering within HLA-allele-positive subsets. Repertoires with fewer than 30,000 or more than 120,000 public chains, plus five repertoires with anomalous nucleotide sharing, were excluded from co-occurrence clustering. TCRdb took over this immuneACCESS table, retaining in-frame rearrangements with V and J assigned. Such tables are incomplete; in checked studies, under half of the missing clones stem from an unresolved V gene, and the remainder is unexplained. The D gene and trimming were derived from the DNA, and the V and J assignments and clone size from that table. Recorded for this sample are 50,000 to 70,000 clones; just under 75% of them occurred a single time. The ten largest clones represent 6.8% of the sample.

The cohort was made up of roughly 670 healthy bone marrow donors. At the time of sampling, every cohort member was nominally healthy, though immune exposures that went unrecorded were likely present. The donor tested CMV seropositive and was one of the 289 seropositive cohort members. A peripheral blood sample was provided by each donor, and peripheral blood mononuclear cells were used for TCR beta sequencing. The Qiagen DNeasy Blood Extraction Kit was used to extract genomic DNA from the blood cell samples. The receptor comes from a man aged 25-45 years in good health and CMV-seropositive. Sequenced material: PBMCs.

The CDR3 in this case is CATARGQETQYF. The DNA reads as follows: TGTGCCACCGCGAGGGGGCAAGAGACCCAGTACTTC. The chain is assembled from TRBV15 and TRBJ2-5; 6 matching bases give a weak D call of TRBD1. The germline V gene (reference sequence) sets CDR1 to LNHNV and CDR2 to YYDKDF. The germline ends are 9 bases apart after V is trimmed by 8 bases and J by 2 bases. The CDR3 runs 12 amino acids, cysteine and phenylalanine included. Of all the DNA, just the CDR3 is kept, 36 bases in frame from base 1. The CDR3 plus the reference TRBV15 and TRBJ2-5 genes for the other parts give the full variable domain: DAMVIQNPRYQVTQFGKPVTLSCSQTLNHNVMYWYQQKSSQAPKLLFHYYDKDFNNEADTPDNFQSRRPNTSFCFLDIRSPGLGDTAMYLCATARGQETQYFGPGTRLLVL.